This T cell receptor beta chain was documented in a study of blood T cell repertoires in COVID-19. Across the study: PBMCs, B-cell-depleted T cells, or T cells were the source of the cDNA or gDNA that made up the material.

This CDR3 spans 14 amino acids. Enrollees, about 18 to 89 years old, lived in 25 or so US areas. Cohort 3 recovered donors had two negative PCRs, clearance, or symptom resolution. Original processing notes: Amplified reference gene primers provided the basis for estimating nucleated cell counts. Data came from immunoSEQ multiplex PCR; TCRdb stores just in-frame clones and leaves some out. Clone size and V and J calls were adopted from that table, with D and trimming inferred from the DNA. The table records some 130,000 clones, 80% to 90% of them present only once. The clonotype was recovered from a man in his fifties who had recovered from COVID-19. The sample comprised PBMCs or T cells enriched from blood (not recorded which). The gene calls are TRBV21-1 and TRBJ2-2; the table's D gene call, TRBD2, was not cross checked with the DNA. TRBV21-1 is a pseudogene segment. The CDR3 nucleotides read TGTGCCAGCTCTTGCTCGCTAGTAAAAAGGGAGCTGTTTTTT. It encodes CASSCSLVKRELFF.